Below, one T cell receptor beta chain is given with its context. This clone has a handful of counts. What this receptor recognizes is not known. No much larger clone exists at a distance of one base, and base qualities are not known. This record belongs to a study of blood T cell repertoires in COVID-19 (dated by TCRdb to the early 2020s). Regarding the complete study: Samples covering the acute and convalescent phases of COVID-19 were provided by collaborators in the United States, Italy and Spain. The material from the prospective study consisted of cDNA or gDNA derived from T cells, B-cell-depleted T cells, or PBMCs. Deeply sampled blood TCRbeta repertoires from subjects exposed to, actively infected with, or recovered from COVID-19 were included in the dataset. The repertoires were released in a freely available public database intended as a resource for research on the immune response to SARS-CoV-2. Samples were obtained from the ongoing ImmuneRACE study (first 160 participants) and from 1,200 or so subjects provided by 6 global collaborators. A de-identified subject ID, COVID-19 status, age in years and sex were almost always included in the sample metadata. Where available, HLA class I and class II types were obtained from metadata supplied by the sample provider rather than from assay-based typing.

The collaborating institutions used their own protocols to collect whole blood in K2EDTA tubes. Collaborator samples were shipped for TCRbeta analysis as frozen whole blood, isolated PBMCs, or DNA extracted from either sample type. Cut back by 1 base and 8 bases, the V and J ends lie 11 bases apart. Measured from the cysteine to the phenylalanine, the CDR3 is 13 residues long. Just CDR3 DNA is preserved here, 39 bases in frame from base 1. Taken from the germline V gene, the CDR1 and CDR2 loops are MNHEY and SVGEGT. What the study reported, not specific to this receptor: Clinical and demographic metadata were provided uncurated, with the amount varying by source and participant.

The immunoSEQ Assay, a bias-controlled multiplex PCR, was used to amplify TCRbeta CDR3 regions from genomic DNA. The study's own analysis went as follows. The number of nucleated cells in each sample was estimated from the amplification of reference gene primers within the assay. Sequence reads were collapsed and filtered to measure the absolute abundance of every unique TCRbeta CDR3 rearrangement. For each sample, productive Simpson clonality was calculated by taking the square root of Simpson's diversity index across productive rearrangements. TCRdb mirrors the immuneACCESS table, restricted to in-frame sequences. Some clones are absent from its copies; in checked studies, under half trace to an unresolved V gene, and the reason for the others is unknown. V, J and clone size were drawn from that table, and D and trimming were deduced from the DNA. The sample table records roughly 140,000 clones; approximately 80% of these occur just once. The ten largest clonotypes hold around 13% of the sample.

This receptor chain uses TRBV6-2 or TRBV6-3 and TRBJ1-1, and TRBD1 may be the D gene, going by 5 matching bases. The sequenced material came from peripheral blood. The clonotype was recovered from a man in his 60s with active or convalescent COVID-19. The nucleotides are TGTGCCAGCAGTTACTTTATCGGGGGGGAAGCTTTCTTT. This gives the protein CASSYFIGGEAFF.